The 25 T cell receptor beta chains presented below share a single source sample, sequenced in a study of response to subunit inactivated influenza vaccine. TCRdb called the RT-PCR reads again in MiXCR, with one record for every CDR3 protein. The sample records hundreds of thousands of distinct CDR3 sequences, under 20% being singletons. Source: PBMCs from blood, taken 5 to 6 days after vaccination. The receptor source for this set is a man aged 45-60 years who received an inactivated influenza vaccine.

This clonotype has more than one count but fewer than ten. The chain combines TRBV6-2 or TRBV6-3 with TRBJ1-5, with D possibly TRBD1 on 6 matching bases. The germline CDR1 and CDR2 sequences are MNHEY and SVGEGT. This CDR3 is built from 14 residues. Trimming removed 7 bases at V and 5 bases at J, with 15 bases between. The CDR3 loop is CASIRAGAHQPQHF. The CDR3 DNA is TGTGCCAGCATTAGAGCGGGGGCCCATCAGCCCCAGCATTTT.

This clonotype was counted ten times or more. The chain recombines TRBV29-1 with TRBJ1-1; D not resolved. Trimming cost V 5 bases and J 3 bases, with 7 bases left between them. The CDR3 contains 11 residues. Germline V gene sequence: CDR1 SQVTM, CDR2 ANQGSEA. The CDR3 DNA sequence: TGCAGCGTTAATTGGGACACTGAAGCTTTCTTT. Encoded protein: CSVNWDTEAFF.

This clonotype occurred a few times. Sequence at one end of the junction differs from germline and may be a read error. The chain employs TRBV12-3 or TRBV12-4 and TRBJ2-3; 9 bases are shared with TRBD1. CDR3 size: 15 residues. The CDR3 sequence: CASSLGDRVTHTQYF. The CDR3 bases are TGTGCCAGCAGCCTAGGGGACAGGGTCACACATACGCAGTATTTT.

The chain carries TRBV9 and TRBJ2-7; 7 nucleotides agree with TRBD2. V trimming: 10 bases; J trimming: 1 base; junction bases outside the gene matches: 11. The germline CDR1 and CDR2 sequences are SGDLS and YYNGEE. This CDR3 region has 14 residues. DNA for the CDR3: TGTGCCTACAAGAACGGGGAGGGATCCTACGAGCAGTACTTC. Translation: CAYKNGEGSYEQYF.

This clonotype was picked up a small number of times. CDR3: CSARGGGRDEQFF. The CDR3 DNA follows: TGCAGTGCTAGGGGGGGCGGTCGAGATGAGCAGTTCTTC. V gene TRBV20-1 combines with J gene TRBJ2-1, with D perhaps assigned TRBD1 or TRBD2 (6 bases each). CDR3 size: 13 residues. Trimming left V 3 bases short and J 8 bases short, with 14 bases between. Germline V gene lookup returns CDR1 DFQATT and CDR2 SNEGSKA (reference sequence).

J is TRBJ2-7 and V is TRBV20-1; D is undetermined. The V end was cut by 3 bases, the J end by 5 bases, with 11 bases between. Germline V CDR1 and CDR2: DFQATT, SNEGSKA (reference sequence). This CDR3 is built from 12 residues. In DNA form, the CDR3 reads TGCAGTGCTAGGGCTAGAATCAACGAGCAGTACTTC. Protein sequence: CSARARINEQYF.

The V call is TRBV12-3 or TRBV12-4, the J call TRBJ1-5; D remains unclear. V lost 5 bases to trimming and J lost 4 bases, with 12 bases between them. The CDR3 is 14 amino acids. CDR3 bases: TGTGCCAGCAGTCCCCGACGGACGAATCAGCCCCAGCATTTT. Protein: CASSPRRTNQPQHF.

The table lists this clonotype with a few counts. The CDR3 sequence is CASSFGQPRSGNTIYF. In DNA, the CDR3 is TGTGCCAGCAGCTTTGGACAGCCACGCTCTGGAAACACCATATATTTT. V and J are TRBV7-2 and TRBJ1-3; D perhaps matches TRBD1 (6 bases). The V and J ends lost 3 bases and 0 bases respectively, with 12 bases between them. This CDR3 spans 16 amino acids. Germline CDR1 reads SGHTA; CDR2 reads FQGNSA.

The chain is built from TRBV29-1 and TRBJ2-7; no clear D gene. The V gene's germline CDR1 is SQVTM and CDR2 ANQGSEA. The CDR3 sequence is 11 residues long. Trimming removed 7 bases from V and 2 bases from J, with 9 bases in between. The DNA for the CDR3 is TGCAGCGCCGCCAGGACCTACGAGCAGTACTTC. This encodes CSAARTYEQYF.

This rearrangement joins TRBV20-1 to TRBJ2-1; possibly TRBD2 for D (5 bases). Germline CDR1 reads DFQATT; CDR2 reads SNEGSKA (reference sequence). CDR3 size: 12 residues. Trimming cost V 5 bases and J 6 bases, with 11 bases left between them. CDR3 loop: CSAAGGSNEQFF. CDR3 coding DNA: TGCAGTGCTGCTGGAGGCTCCAATGAGCAGTTCTTC.

A few counts support this clonotype. The CDR3 coding sequence is TGTGCCAGCAGCTCGAATAGCGGGAGGGCAATTCGTTACGAGCAGTACTTC. Translation gives CASSSNSGRAIRYEQYF. The V gene is TRBV7-2, the J gene TRBJ2-7, with 11 bases aligning to TRBD2. Germline V gives CDR1 SGHTA, CDR2 FQGNSA. After removal of 4 bases from V and 4 bases from J, the junction contained 12 bases not matched to a gene. The CDR3 is made up of 17 amino acids. The variable domain in full, with the rest retrieved from reference TRBV7-2 and TRBJ2-7, is GAGVSQSPSNKVTEKGKDVELRCDPISGHTALYWYRQSLGQGLEFLIYFQGNSAPDKSGLPSDRFSAERTGGSVSTLTIQRTQQEDSAVYLCASSSNSGRAIRYEQYFGPGTRLTVT.

The genes are TRBV18 and TRBJ2-5; 9 nucleotides agree with TRBD1. This CDR3 contains 16 residues. V was pared by 3 bases and J by 4 bases, with 9 bases of the junction left unmatched. Germline values: CDR1 KGHSH, CDR2 LQKENI. CDR3 nucleotide sequence: TGTGCCAGCTCACCGAGATCGACAGGGGGGGGAGAGACCCAGTACTTC. Residues: CASSPRSTGGGETQYF. The full variable domain, rest sourced from reference TRBV18 and TRBJ2-5, is NAGVMQNPRHLVRRRGQEARLRCSPMKGHSHVYWYRQLPEEGLKFMVYLQKENIIDESGMPKERFSAEFPKEGPSILRIQQVVRGDSAAYFCASSPRSTGGGETQYFGPGTRLLVL.

In its sample, this clonotype was seen a few times. The rearrangement joins TRBV20-1 to TRBJ2-2; tentative D call: TRBD1 (5 bases). In germline, CDR1 is DFQATT, CDR2 SNEGSKA (reference sequence). V was clipped by 4 bases and J by 3 bases, with 12 bases between them. The CDR3 is 14 residues long. This CDR3 is CSAKGHQYTGELFF. In nucleotides, the CDR3 is TGCAGTGCTAAAGGACACCAATACACCGGGGAGCTGTTTTTT.

The chain carries TRBV20-1 and TRBJ2-7, with D tentatively TRBD2 (5 bases). The CDR3 is made up of 14 amino acids. Germline V gene lookup returns CDR1 DFQATT and CDR2 SNEGSKA (reference sequence). Trimming took off 5 bases at V and 2 bases at J, with 16 bases between the two ends. As DNA, the CDR3 is TGCAGTGCTTACCCGACTATGCATACCTACGAGCAGTACTTC. Translated, it gives CSAYPTMHTYEQYF.

This clonotype was seen a few times. The chain couples TRBV28 to TRBJ2-7; D not certain. The CDR3 has 12 amino acids. Germline CDR1 reads MDHEN; CDR2 reads SYDVKM. Trimming removed 6 bases from V and 2 bases from J, with 8 bases in between. CDR3 in amino acids: CASRNGPYEQYF. For the CDR3, the DNA is TGTGCCAGCAGGAATGGGCCCTACGAGCAGTACTTC.

V gene TRBV29-1 combines with J gene TRBJ2-2, with a weak D call TRBD2 (5 bases). V lost 4 bases, J lost 4 bases, and 7 bases lay in between. The CDR3 has 12 residues. The V gene's germline CDR1 is SQVTM and CDR2 ANQGSEA. CDR3 bases: TGCAGCGTTGTTAGCGTCACCGGGGAGCTGTTTTTT. This sequence encodes CSVVSVTGELFF.

There are a few counts of this clonotype. The chain uses TRBV5-1 and TRBJ2-4; perhaps D is TRBD1 or TRBD2 (5 bases each). The CDR3 is 16 amino acids. Germline CDR1 SGHRS, CDR2 YFSETQ. V was cut by 3 bases and J by 6 bases, with 19 bases left in between. CDR3 sequence reads: CASSSQNPSQGNIQYF. The CDR3, as DNA: TGCGCCAGCAGCTCTCAAAACCCTAGCCAGGGAAACATTCAGTACTTC.

In this sample, this clonotype turned up a few times. The chain links TRBV12-3 or TRBV12-4 to TRBJ2-7; no clear D. There are 15 residues in the CDR3. The V gene lost 2 bases and the J gene lost 4 bases, with 15 bases spanning the gap. The CDR3 DNA follows: TGTGCCAGCAGTTTAAGTGGCATGCCTAATTACGAGCAGTACTTC. This codes for CASSLSGMPNYEQYF.

This clonotype was counted at least ten times. The chain links TRBV6-5 to TRBJ2-7; a possible D gene is TRBD2 (5 bases). Trimming took off 0 bases at V and 2 bases at J, with 17 bases between the two ends. The CDR3 length is 17 residues. Germline V gene data show CDR1 as MNHEY and CDR2 as SVGAGI. The CDR3 DNA sequence: TGTGCCAGCAGTTACTCCCCAGTGGCGGGCTTTCCCTACGAGCAGTACTTC. Its translation: CASSYSPVAGFPYEQYF.

The table lists this clonotype with a few counts. The chain links TRBV3-1 to TRBJ2-7; TRBD2 aligns across 8 bases. Germline V gives CDR1 LGHDT, CDR2 YNNKEL (reference sequence). Trimming took 1 base from V and 1 from J; bases not matched to a gene: 6. The length of the CDR3 is 16 residues. The CDR3 loop reads CASSQVSAGVSYEQYF. The CDR3 bases are TGTGCCAGCAGCCAAGTATCAGCGGGAGTATCCTACGAGCAGTACTTC.

This clonotype was seen more than once but under ten times. The genes are TRBV5-1 and TRBJ2-7; D gene ambiguous. CDR3 size: 12 residues. Trimming took 0 bases from V and 5 from J, leaving 6 bases between them. The germline CDR1 and CDR2 sequences are SGHRS and YFSETQ. The CDR3 DNA follows: TGCGCCAGCAGCTTGGACCTCCACGAGCAGTACTTC. Translation gives CASSLDLHEQYF.

J is TRBJ2-7 and V is TRBV20-1; perhaps TRBD1 as D (5 bases). Trimming shortened V by 0 bases and J by 0 bases, and 9 bases separated the two germline ends. This CDR3 is built from 14 residues. Germline loops: CDR1 DFQATT, CDR2 SNEGSKA (reference sequence). The CDR3 DNA reads TGCAGTGCTAGAGATGTCGACAGCTCCTACGAGCAGTACTTC. Translation: CSARDVDSSYEQYF.

This clonotype has a handful of counts. The chain joins TRBV6-1 to TRBJ1-5; 9 nucleotides agree with TRBD1. V was clipped by 5 bases and J by 2 bases; unmatched bases: 10. The V gene's germline CDR1 is MNHNS and CDR2 SASEGT. This CDR3 has 17 residues. CDR3 DNA: TGTGCCAGCAGTCCGGACAGGGGCCTAGTGGGCAATCAGCCCCAGCATTTT. Translation: CASSPDRGLVGNQPQHF.

This clonotype was detected a few times. This chain joins TRBV12-3 or TRBV12-4 and TRBJ1-3; D is unresolved. The length of the CDR3 is 14 residues. V lost 1 base and J lost 4, with 8 bases in between. Here the CDR3 reads CASSLGGEGNTIYF. CDR3 bases: TGTGCCAGCAGTTTAGGGGGTGAAGGAAACACCATATATTTT.

This clonotype has only a few counts. This sequence joins TRBV29-1 and TRBJ1-1, with D hard to call. CDR1 is SQVTM, CDR2 ANQGSEA, per germline. V lost 3 bases, J lost 3 bases, and 5 bases lay in between. This CDR3 contains 11 residues. CDR3 sequence reads: CSVDKYTEAFF. The CDR3 region has the DNA TGCAGCGTTGACAAGTACACTGAAGCTTTCTTT.